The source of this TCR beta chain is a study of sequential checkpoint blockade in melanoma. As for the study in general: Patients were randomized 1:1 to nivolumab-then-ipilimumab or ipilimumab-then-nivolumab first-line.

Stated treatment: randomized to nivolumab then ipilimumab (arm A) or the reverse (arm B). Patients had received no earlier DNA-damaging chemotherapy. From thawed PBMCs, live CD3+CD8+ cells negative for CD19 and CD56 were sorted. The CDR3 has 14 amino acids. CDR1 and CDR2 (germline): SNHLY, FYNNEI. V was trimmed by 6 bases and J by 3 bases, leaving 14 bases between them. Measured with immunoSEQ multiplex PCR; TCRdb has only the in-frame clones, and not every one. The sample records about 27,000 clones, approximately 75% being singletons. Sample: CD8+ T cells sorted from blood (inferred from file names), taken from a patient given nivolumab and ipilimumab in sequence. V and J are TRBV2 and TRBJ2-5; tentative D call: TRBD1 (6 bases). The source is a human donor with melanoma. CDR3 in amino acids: CASSPGQWEETQYF. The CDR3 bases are TGTGCCAGCAGCCCGGGACAATGGGAAGAGACCCAGTACTTC.